Below, 19 T cell receptor beta chains from the same sample are listed, as sequenced in a study of T cell changes during pregnancy in multiple sclerosis (dated 2019 in TCRdb). Library preparation used the immunoSEQ multiplex PCR assay. TCRdb retrieved this table from immuneACCESS and kept in-frame rearrangements only. Not all clones are present; in checked studies, unresolved V genes account for under half, and no reason is known for the remainder. This sample has around 100,000 clones in its table, and around 91% of those were observed once. The ten largest clones represent roughly 0.88% of the sample. This specimen was peripheral blood, taken after pregnancy. The receptors come from a female donor with multiple sclerosis, enrolled in a pregnancy study.

This clone was picked up a small number of times. The chain carries TRBV30 and TRBJ1-4; D ambiguous. The V end lost 7 bases, the J end lost 8 bases, and 14 bases lay between the germline ends. This CDR3 comprises 12 residues. The V gene's germline CDR1 is GTSNPN and CDR2 SVGIG (reference sequence). CDR3 DNA: TGTGCCTTAGGTCGTGGCGGGGAAAAACTGTTTTTT. This encodes CALGRGGEKLFF.

V and J are TRBV7-6 and TRBJ2-7; 10 nucleotides line up with TRBD1. V was pared by 5 bases and J by 0 bases, with 4 bases of the junction left unmatched. The CDR3 consists of 15 residues. The germline CDR1 and CDR2 sequences are SGHVS and FNYEAQ. CDR3 loop: CASSLGTGDSYEQYF. DNA of the CDR3: TGTGCCAGCAGCCTGGGGACAGGGGACTCCTACGAGCAGTACTTC.

The chain couples TRBV5-1 to TRBJ1-4; 12 bases are a match to TRBD1. From germline, CDR1 is SGHRS and CDR2 YFSETQ. V lost 0 bases and J lost 10; bases outside the gene matches: 13. The CDR3 loop spans 18 amino acids. This CDR3 is CASSLAGDRGPSDGKLFF. CDR3 coding DNA: TGCGCCAGCAGCTTGGCGGGGGACAGGGGGCCATCGGATGGAAAACTGTTTTTT.

This clone was seen a handful of times. The rearrangement joins TRBV7-7 to TRBJ2-2, with 7 bases aligning to TRBD1. Germline trimming cut 4 bases from V and 3 bases from J; bases unmatched to any gene: 5. The CDR3 has 15 amino acids. CDR1 is SSHAT, CDR2 FNYEAQ, per germline (reference sequence). CDR3 sequence (DNA): TGTGCCAGCAGCTCGGGACAGCTCCACACCGGGGAGCTGTTTTTT. This codes for CASSSGQLHTGELFF.

The chain employs TRBV6-5 and TRBJ2-3; D not certain. V was pared by 5 bases and J by 5 bases, with 11 bases between. This CDR3 is built from 13 residues. Germline V gene lookup returns CDR1 MNHEY and CDR2 SVGAGI. Here the CDR3 reads CASSTGEKDTQYF. CDR3 coding DNA: TGTGCCAGCAGTACCGGAGAGAAAGATACGCAGTATTTT.

As DNA, the CDR3 is TGTGCCAGCAGGAGTACAGGGGGAAGCTCCTACAATGAGCAGTTCTTC. It encodes CASRSTGGSSYNEQFF. The rearrangement uses TRBV7-6 and TRBJ2-1, with 8 bases aligning to TRBD1. J lost 0 bases, V lost 6 bases, and 7 bases had no gene match. This CDR3 region has 16 residues. CDR1 is SGHVS, CDR2 FNYEAQ, per germline.

The chain joins TRBV4-2 to TRBJ1-6; D might be TRBD1 (6 bases). The germline V gene encodes CDR1 LGHNA and CDR2 YNFKEQ. This CDR3 spans 15 amino acids. The V and J ends lost 4 bases and 6 bases respectively, with 13 bases between them. The CDR3 protein is CASSPDSSRNSPLHF. CDR3 nucleotide sequence: TGTGCCAGCAGCCCGGACAGTTCTCGTAATTCACCCCTCCACTTT.

The chain couples TRBV6-1 to TRBJ2-7; D perhaps matches TRBD2 (7 bases). With 5 bases removed from V and 4 bases from J, the gap between germline ends came to 18 bases. Germline CDR1 reads MNHNS; CDR2 reads SASEGT. CDR3 size: 15 residues. In nucleotides, the CDR3 is TGTGCCAGCAGTCAGGCGGGGGCCTCCCGGTACGAGCAGTACTTC. Its protein is CASSQAGASRYEQYF.

The rearrangement joins TRBV27 to TRBJ2-1, with 7 bases that match TRBD2. Germline V gene sequence: CDR1 MNHEY, CDR2 SMNVEV (reference sequence). V dropped 4 bases and J dropped 14; count of bases not matched to a gene: 17. The CDR3 runs 15 residues. The CDR3 DNA reads as TGTGCCAGCAGTTCACCCCGGGGGGAGGGTATCGTGGAGTTCTTC. Translating gives CASSSPRGEGIVEFF.

The rearrangement uses TRBV4-2 and TRBJ2-1; TRBD2 agrees at 15 bases. Looked up from germline, CDR1 is LGHNA and CDR2 is YNFKEQ. Unmatched junction bases numbered 3, after V lost 0 bases and J lost 6 bases. The CDR3 consists of 17 residues. CDR3 coding DNA: TGTGCCAGCAGCCAAGATTGGACTAGCGGGAGGGCCAATGAGCAGTTCTTC. It specifies CASSQDWTSGRANEQFF.

The CDR3 loop reads CASSKDWNTGELFF. In DNA form, the CDR3 reads TGTGCCAGCAGCAAGGACTGGAACACCGGGGAGCTGTTTTTT. The V gene is TRBV6-4, the J gene TRBJ2-2; D possibly corresponds to TRBD2 (5 bases). V was shortened by 6 bases and J by 1 base, with 9 bases between the two germline ends. The CDR3 runs 14 residues. The germline gives CDR1 MRHNA, CDR2 SNTAGT.

The chain combines TRBV5-5 with TRBJ2-5; 11 bases agree with TRBD2. V was clipped by 0 bases and J by 5 bases; unmatched bases: 9. This CDR3 region has 17 residues. In germline, CDR1 is SGHKS, CDR2 YYEKEE (reference sequence). As DNA, the CDR3 is TGTGCCAGCAGCTTGGTAGCTAGCGGGGGGTCCGGGGAGACCCAGTACTTC. Protein sequence: CASSLVASGGSGETQYF. The whole variable domain, remainder taken from reference TRBV5-5 and TRBJ2-5, is DAGVTQSPTHLIKTRGQQVTLRCSPISGHKSVSWYQQVLGQGPQFIFQYYEKEERGRGNFPDRFSARQFPNYSSELNVNALLLGDSALYLCASSLVASGGSGETQYFGPGTRLLVL.

The chain is built from TRBV19 and TRBJ1-5, with D tentatively TRBD1 (6 bases). The CDR3 spans 13 residues. Per germline, CDR1 LNHDA and CDR2 SQIVND (reference sequence). The V end was cut by 6 bases, the J end by 5 bases, with 11 bases between. DNA for the CDR3: TGTGCCAGTAGAGACAGGATTCATCAGCCCCAGCATTTT. Translating gives CASRDRIHQPQHF.

The chain carries TRBV12-5 and TRBJ2-3; D possibly corresponds to TRBD1 (5 bases). The CDR3 has 16 residues. The ends were cut back, 1 base at V and 2 bases at J, with 13 bases in the middle. Germline V gives CDR1 LGHNT, CDR2 FRNRAP. CDR3 in amino acids: CASGLDDSANTDTQYF. CDR3 bases: TGTGCTAGTGGTTTGGATGACAGTGCCAACACAGATACGCAGTATTTT.

The chain joins TRBV6-1 to TRBJ2-1; D is perhaps TRBD2 (5 bases). The CDR3 covers 12 residues. Trimming pared 2 bases from V and 13 bases from J, leaving 12 bases between. Germline assignment: CDR1 MNHNS and CDR2 SASEGT. The chain's CDR3 is CASSERGFGQFF. The CDR3 DNA follows: TGTGCCAGCAGTGAAAGAGGGTTCGGACAGTTCTTC.

The chain has TRBV11-2 and TRBJ2-7; unclear D gene. Per the germline V gene, CDR1 is SGHAT and CDR2 is FQNNGV. The CDR3 is made up of 14 amino acids. V gave up 6 bases and J gave up 0 bases, with 12 bases separating them. CDR3 loop: CASRRSDSSYEQYF. Written as DNA, the CDR3 is TGTGCCAGCAGGAGGTCGGATAGCTCCTACGAGCAGTACTTC.

The CDR3 protein is CASSRTWDSGNTIYF. As DNA, the CDR3 is TGTGCCAGCAGTCGGACTTGGGACTCTGGAAACACCATATATTTT. The chain employs TRBV6-5 and TRBJ1-3; D not certain. The V end was cut by 5 bases, the J end by 0 bases, with 11 bases between. The germline CDR1 and CDR2 sequences are MNHEY and SVGAGI. This CDR3 is 15 amino acids long.

This clone came up once. The V and J genes are TRBV9 and TRBJ2-5; TRBD2 agrees at 10 bases. The assigned J gene may be wrong: the sequence end matches TRBJ2-7 better. Germline assignment: CDR1 SGDLS and CDR2 YYNGEE. This CDR3 region has 14 residues. The chain's CDR3 is CASSVGLAGVEQYF. The CDR3 nucleotides are TGTGCCAGCAGCGTAGGTCTAGCGGGAGTCGAGCAGTACTTC.

The chain has TRBV30 and TRBJ2-3, with D maybe TRBD2 (5 bases). With 7 bases removed from V and 1 base from J, the gap between germline ends came to 15 bases. This CDR3 contains 14 residues. CDR1 GTSNPN and CDR2 SVGIG come from the germline V gene (reference sequence). The CDR3 DNA reads as TGTGCCTCCTCAGAAGGGAGAGGCACAGATACGCAGTATTTT. Translated, it gives CASSEGRGTDTQYF.